These T cell receptor beta chains were read from a single sample in a study of T cells in Graves' hyperthyroidism and ophthalmopathy. TCRdb reprocessed the multiplex PCR reads with MiXCR, giving one entry per CDR3 protein. The sample lists hundreds of thousands of distinct CDR3 sequences, about a sixth occurring once. Specimen: blood. These receptors were taken from a woman aged 18-29 years with Graves' hyperthyroidism. Each CDR3 is given with its conserved first and last residue. Each record gives: V gene, J gene, CDR3 protein.

TRBV25-1	TRBJ1-6	CASSDRGRHGGSPLHF
TRBV12-5	TRBJ1-1	CASGLGQGRNTEAFF
TRBV10-3	TRBJ1-2	CAIHGSGNNYGYTF
TRBV7-2	TRBJ2-3	CASSRGASTDTQYF
TRBV6-1	TRBJ1-5	CASLDGGFSNQPQHF
TRBV16	TRBJ2-5	CASSQWGLEEETQYF
TRBV2	TRBJ1-2	CASSRNLGDGYTF
TRBV7-2	TRBJ1-3	CASSSGTGAYSGNTRYF
TRBV7-2	TRBJ2-5	CASSNPTGKETQYF
TRBV20-1	TRBJ2-7	CSARDDSGYEQYF
TRBV2	TRBJ1-6	CASSSGTGVGPLHF
TRBV7-9	TRBJ2-7	CASGPTGGDEQYF
TRBV7-9	TRBJ1-1	CASSLRMNTEAFF
TRBV5-1	TRBJ1-2	CASSLDLVRGTYGYTF
TRBV3-1	TRBJ2-7	CASSQSAAYDNEQYF
TRBV27	TRBJ1-5	CASSGYGGSNQPQHF
TRBV7-6	TRBJ1-4	CASSLDLPATNEKLFF
TRBV5-1	TRBJ2-7	CASSAMNYRGSDERYF
TRBV7-2	TRBJ2-3	CASSLQGSHTDTQYF
TRBV5-1	TRBJ1-1	CASSYGGPMNTEAFF
TRBV27	TRBJ2-5	CASRRLQGAATREAQYF
TRBV19	TRBJ2-1	CASSIYGRGGTYNEQFF
TRBV19	TRBJ2-6	CASSPPFRDTFSGANVLTF
TRBV6-1	TRBJ1-2	CASTEIRAGRSGYTF
TRBV12-3/TRBV12-4	TRBJ1-1	CASSFEGQNTEAFF
TRBV29-1	TRBJ2-1	CSGALAGPEQFF
TRBV20-1	TRBJ2-1	CSARDLAGVYNEQFF
TRBV4-2	TRBJ2-5	CASSQVRGGRETQYF
TRBV11-2	TRBJ2-5	CASSTPTGSRETQYF
TRBV7-2	TRBJ2-5	CASSTRRGGETQYF
TRBV4-3	TRBJ1-6	CASSQVQGINSPLHF
TRBV27	TRBJ2-2	CASSLPVPGELFF
TRBV5-1	TRBJ1-2	CASTGTGGHGYTF
TRBV28	TRBJ2-1	CASIKRSSGRGEQFF
TRBV27	TRBJ1-2	CASSWTGGDYGYTF
TRBV29-1	TRBJ2-1	CSVRSFWEQFF
TRBV20-1	TRBJ1-5	CSASLPRGGNQPQHF